There are many counts of the clone carrying this T cell receptor (beta chain). This CDR3 region has 14 residues. The germline gives CDR1 SGHTA, CDR2 FQGTGA. Trimming cost V 4 bases and J 5 bases; bases outside gene matches: 5. These data come from a study of metastatic and nonmetastatic thyroid tumors. All patients were untreated before thyroid surgery. TCRdb re-called clones via MiXCR from the PCR reads. The sample contains fewer than 15,000 clones, roughly 28% of which appear only once. This receptor was identified in a female donor with papillary thyroid cancer or a benign thyroid nodule (not recorded which). Some clones in this sample may be carry-over from other donors' samples. The chain links TRBV7-3 to TRBJ2-3; 8 nucleotides align to TRBD1. Sequencing was performed on tumor tissue. This chain's CDR3 is CASSSRGRGDTQYF. In DNA, the CDR3 is TGTGCCAGCAGCTCCAGGGGGCGGGGAGATACGCAGTATTTT.